What follows are 5 T cell receptor beta chains derived from one specimen sequenced in a study of cytomegalovirus exposure and HLA in healthy donors. In the PCR, 60 Vbeta and 13 Jbeta primers were used. Only in-frame clones appear in the TCRdb table, and some are missing; sequencing was by immunoSEQ multiplex PCR. The profile shows 100,000 to 150,000 clones, more than 65% of them singletons. Sequenced: PBMCs. The receptors were sampled from a woman aged 40 to 55 in good health and CMV-seropositive.

The V gene is TRBV5-1, the J gene TRBJ2-1; 7 nucleotides line up with TRBD1. Germline loops: CDR1 SGHRS, CDR2 YFSETQ. CDR3 length: 15 amino acids. V was clipped by 1 base and J by 10 bases; unmatched bases: 11. CDR3 protein: CASSLPGTDPREQFF. The CDR3 DNA reads TGCGCCAGCAGCTTGCCCGGGACAGACCCTCGGGAGCAGTTCTTC. Variable domain in full (rest from reference TRBV5-1 and TRBJ2-1): KAGVTQTPRYLIKTRGQQVTLSCSPISGHRSVSWYQQTPGQGLQFLFEYFSETQRNKGNFPGRFSGRQFSNSRSEMNVSTLELGDSALYLCASSLPGTDPREQFFGPGTRLTVL.

This chain uses TRBV7-8 with TRBJ2-3; possible D gene TRBD2, 6 bases. CDR1 and CDR2 (germline): SGHVS, FQNEAQ. This CDR3 has 12 amino acids. Trimming removed 5 bases from V and 7 bases from J, with 10 bases in between. CDR3 coding DNA: TGTGCCAGCAGCCCGGAGGGGCATACGCAGTATTTT. Translated: CASSPEGHTQYF.

The chain recombines TRBV2 with TRBJ2-4; 8 nucleotides match TRBD2. The CDR3 contains 14 residues. With V trimmed by 6 bases and J by 8 bases, 9 bases remained unmatched. CDR1 is SNHLY, CDR2 FYNNEI, per germline. The CDR3 sequence is CASSPGLAGHIQYF. The CDR3 nucleotides are TGTGCCAGCAGCCCCGGACTAGCCGGTCACATTCAGTACTTC.

The chain carries TRBV29-1 and TRBJ2-5; TRBD2 matches at 9 bases. CDR1 and CDR2 from the germline V gene are SQVTM and ANQGSEA. This CDR3 spans 13 amino acids. J gave up 5 bases and V 8 bases, and 9 bases lay outside the gene matches. The CDR3 is CSSLAGIGETQYF. The CDR3 coding sequence is TGCAGCTCCCTAGCGGGAATTGGTGAGACCCAGTACTTC. Looking up the rest from reference TRBV29-1 and TRBJ2-5 gives the full variable domain: SAVISQKPSRDICQRGTSLTIQCQVDSQVTMMFWYRQQPGQSLTLIATANQGSEATYESGFVIDKFPISRPNLTFSTLTVSNMSPEDSSIYLCSSLAGIGETQYFGPGTRLLVL.

In its sample, this clone was seen once. The chain couples TRBV19 to TRBJ2-1, with 15 positions matching TRBD2. The CDR3 totals 15 residues. Germline-derived CDR1 and CDR2 are LNHDA and SQIVND (reference sequence). Germline trimming cut 9 bases from V and 10 bases from J; bases unmatched to any gene: 10. The CDR3 DNA follows: TGTGCCAGCTACGGGACTAGCGGGAGGATCCAAGAGCAGTTCTTC. Translating gives CASYGTSGRIQEQFF.